Below, one TCR beta chain is given with its context. TCR beta CDR3 regions were amplified from RNA transcripts. HTBI primers drove first-round RT-PCR of the TCR CDR3. Using its own MiXCR run on the multiplex PCR reads, TCRdb lists one record per CDR3 protein. The profile shows a few hundred thousand distinct CDR3 sequences, 15% to 18% of them singletons. V shed 3 bases, J shed 0 bases, and the junction held 3 bases outside the gene matches. There are 16 residues in the CDR3. The germline V gene has CDR1 WSHSY and CDR2 SAAADI. The sample is drawn from a study of T cells in Graves' hyperthyroidism and ophthalmopathy. On the study more broadly: Upon initial diagnosis and before any treatment, peripheral blood was collected.

Sequences were obtained from blood. The TCR comes from a woman aged 18-29 years with Graves' hyperthyroidism that later progressed to Graves' ophthalmopathy. V is TRBV10-2 and J is TRBJ2-5; 11 nucleotides align to TRBD1. For the CDR3, the DNA is TGCGCCAGCAGTGACGGGGGACAGGGGGACCAAGAGACCCAGTACTTC. It yields the protein CASSDGGQGDQETQYF.